This T cell receptor (beta chain) was retrieved from a study of blood T cell repertoires in COVID-19. About the study: The United States, Italy and Spain provided the acute and convalescent COVID-19 samples. Nucleic acid was either cDNA or gDNA, and it came from T cells, B-cell-depleted T cells, or PBMCs.

Assay used: immunoSEQ multiplex PCR; TCRdb lists only in-frame clones, some missing. The profile covers just over 300,000 clones, with around 87% appearing a single time and 2% to 3% taken by the ten largest. V trimming: 5 bases; J trimming: 8 bases; junction bases outside the gene matches: 9. The CDR3 runs 15 residues. Germline V gene lookup returns CDR1 MNHNY and CDR2 SVGAGI (reference sequence). The clonotype was recovered from a man younger than 35 with active or convalescent COVID-19. V and J are TRBV6-6 and TRBJ1-5; 10 bases are a match to TRBD1. Sequenced material: peripheral blood. The CDR3 coding sequence is TGTGCCAGCAGTGATGTTGGACAGGGGGAAGAGCCCCAGCATTTT. Encoded protein: CASSDVGQGEEPQHF.